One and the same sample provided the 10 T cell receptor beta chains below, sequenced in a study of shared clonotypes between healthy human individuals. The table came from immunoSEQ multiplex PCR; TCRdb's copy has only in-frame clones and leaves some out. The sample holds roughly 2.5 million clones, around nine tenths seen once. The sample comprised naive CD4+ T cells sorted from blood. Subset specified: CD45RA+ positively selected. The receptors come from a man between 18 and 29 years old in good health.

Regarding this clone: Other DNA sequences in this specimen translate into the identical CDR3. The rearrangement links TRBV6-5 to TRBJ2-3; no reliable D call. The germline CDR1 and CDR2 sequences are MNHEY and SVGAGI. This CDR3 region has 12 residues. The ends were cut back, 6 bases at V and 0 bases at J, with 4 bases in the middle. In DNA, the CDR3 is TGTGCCAGCAGCCAGAGCACAGATACGCAGTATTTT. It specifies CASSQSTDTQYF.

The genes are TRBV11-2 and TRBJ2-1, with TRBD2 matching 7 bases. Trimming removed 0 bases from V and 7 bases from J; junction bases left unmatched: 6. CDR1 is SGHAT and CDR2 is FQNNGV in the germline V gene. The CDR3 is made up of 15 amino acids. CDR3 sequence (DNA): TGTGCCAGCAGCTTAGAGGGGAGGGGCTTTAATGAGCAGTTCTTC. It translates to CASSLEGRGFNEQFF.

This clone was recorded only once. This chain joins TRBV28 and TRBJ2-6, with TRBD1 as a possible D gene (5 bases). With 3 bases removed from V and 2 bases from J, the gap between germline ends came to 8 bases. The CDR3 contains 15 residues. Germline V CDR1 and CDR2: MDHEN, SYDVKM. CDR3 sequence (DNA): TGTGCCAGCAGTTTGGAAGGGGCTGGGGCCAACGTCCTGACTTTC. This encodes CASSLEGAGANVLTF.

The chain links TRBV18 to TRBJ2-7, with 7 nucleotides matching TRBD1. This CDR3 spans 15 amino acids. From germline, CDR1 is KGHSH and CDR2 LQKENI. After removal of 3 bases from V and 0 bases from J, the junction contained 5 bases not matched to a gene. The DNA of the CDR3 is TGTGCCAGCTCACCGGCGACAGGGACCTCCTACGAGCAGTACTTC. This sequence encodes CASSPATGTSYEQYF.

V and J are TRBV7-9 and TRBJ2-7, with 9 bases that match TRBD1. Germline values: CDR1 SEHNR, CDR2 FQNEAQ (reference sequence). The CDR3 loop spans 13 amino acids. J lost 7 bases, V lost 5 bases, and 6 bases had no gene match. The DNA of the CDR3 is TGTGCCAGCAGCCAAACAGGGGGCTGGGAGCAGTACTTC. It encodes CASSQTGGWEQYF.

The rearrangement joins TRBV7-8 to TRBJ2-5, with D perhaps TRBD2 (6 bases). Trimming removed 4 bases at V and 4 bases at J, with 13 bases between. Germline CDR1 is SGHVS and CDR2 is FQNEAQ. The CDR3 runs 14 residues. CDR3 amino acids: CASSSTRERETQYF. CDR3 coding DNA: TGTGCCAGCAGCTCCACACGGGAGCGAGAGACCCAGTACTTC.

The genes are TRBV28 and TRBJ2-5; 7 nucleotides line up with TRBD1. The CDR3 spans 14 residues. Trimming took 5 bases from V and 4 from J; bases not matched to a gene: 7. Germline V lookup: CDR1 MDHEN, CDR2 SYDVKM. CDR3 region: CASSPGQLPETQYF. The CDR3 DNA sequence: TGTGCCAGCAGTCCGGGACAGCTACCAGAGACCCAGTACTTC.

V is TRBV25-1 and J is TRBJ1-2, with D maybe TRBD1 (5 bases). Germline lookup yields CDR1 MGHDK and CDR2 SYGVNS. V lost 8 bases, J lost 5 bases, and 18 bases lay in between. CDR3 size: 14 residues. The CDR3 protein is CASSGDAVGYGYTF. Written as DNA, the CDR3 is TGTGCCAGCTCCGGGGACGCGGTGGGGTATGGCTACACCTTC.

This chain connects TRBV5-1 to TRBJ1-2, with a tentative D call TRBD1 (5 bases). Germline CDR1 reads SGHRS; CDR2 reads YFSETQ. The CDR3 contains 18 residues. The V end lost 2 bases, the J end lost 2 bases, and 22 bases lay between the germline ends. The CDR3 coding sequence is TGCGCCAGCAGCTTCTCAGATGCGGGACTTCAAAGGAACTATGGCTACACCTTC. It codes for CASSFSDAGLQRNYGYTF. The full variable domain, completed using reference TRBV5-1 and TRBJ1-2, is KAGVTQTPRYLIKTRGQQVTLSCSPISGHRSVSWYQQTPGQGLQFLFEYFSETQRNKGNFPGRFSGRQFSNSRSEMNVSTLELGDSALYLCASSFSDAGLQRNYGYTFGSGTRLTVV.

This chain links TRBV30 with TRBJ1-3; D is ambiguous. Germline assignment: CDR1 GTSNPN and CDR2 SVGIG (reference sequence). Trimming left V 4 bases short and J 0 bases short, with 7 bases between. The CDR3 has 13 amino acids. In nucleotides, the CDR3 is TGTGCCTGGAACAGAGACTCTGGAAACACCATATATTTT. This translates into CAWNRDSGNTIYF.